The 31 T cell receptor beta chains given below trace back to one sample, sequenced in a study of glioma-infiltrating T cells after dendritic cell vaccination. Here immunoSEQ multiplex PCR was the method, and the copy in TCRdb shows in-frame clones only, minus some. The table includes over 55,000 clones, 81% detected once. Sequencing used blood, obtained before dendritic cell vaccination. These receptor sequences come from a human donor with glioblastoma.

This clone was found a few times. The gene calls are TRBV19 and TRBJ1-5, with a possible D match to TRBD1 (5 bases). The germline V and J ends were trimmed by 3 bases and 5 bases, with 11 bases remaining between them. Germline lookup yields CDR1 LNHDA and CDR2 SQIVND (reference sequence). This CDR3 comprises 14 residues. CDR3 protein: CASSMLGAHQPQHF. For the CDR3, the DNA is TGTGCCAGTAGTATGTTAGGGGCCCATCAGCCCCAGCATTTT.

The V call is TRBV19, the J call TRBJ1-1, with D perhaps matching TRBD1 (6 bases). From germline, CDR1 is LNHDA and CDR2 SQIVND (reference sequence). This CDR3 spans 14 amino acids. V lost 4 bases, J lost 4 bases, and 13 bases lay in between. The DNA of the CDR3 is TGTGCCAGTAGTACGGGGGGCCGTGGCACTGAAGCTTTCTTT. It translates to CASSTGGRGTEAFF.

The chain carries TRBV7-2 and TRBJ2-7, with TRBD2 matching over 8 bases. The germline V gene encodes CDR1 SGHTA and CDR2 FQGNSA. This CDR3 is 16 amino acids long. J was trimmed by 0 bases and V by 1 base; bases with no gene match: 5. The CDR3 bases are TGTGCCAGCAGCTTAGTCGGCGGGGGGACCTCCTACGAGCAGTACTTC. This gives the protein CASSLVGGGTSYEQYF.

The chain uses TRBV7-3 and TRBJ1-1, with D perhaps matching TRBD1 (5 bases). The CDR3 consists of 13 residues. V was cut by 5 bases and J by 1 base, with 8 bases left in between. The V gene's germline CDR1 is SGHTA and CDR2 FQGTGA. This CDR3 reads CASSPQGNTEAFF. In DNA form, the CDR3 reads TGTGCCAGCAGCCCGCAGGGGAACACTGAAGCTTTCTTT.

The chain couples TRBV19 to TRBJ2-3, with a weak D call TRBD2 (7 bases). V was clipped by 7 bases and J by 4 bases, with 18 bases between them. Per germline, CDR1 LNHDA and CDR2 SQIVND (reference sequence). The length of the CDR3 is 15 residues. The CDR3 nucleotides are TGTGCCAGTACCCCCGTAGGGGGGGCCTCAGATACGCAGTATTTT. Amino acids: CASTPVGGASDTQYF.

The chain joins TRBV2 to TRBJ2-7, with TRBD2 matching 9 bases. Trimming took 3 bases from V and 6 from J; bases not matched to a gene: 6. Germline V CDR1 and CDR2: SNHLY, FYNNEI. The CDR3 is made up of 14 amino acids. The chain's CDR3 is CASSELRGGGEQYF. The DNA for the CDR3 is TGTGCCAGCAGTGAGCTGCGGGGGGGTGGCGAGCAGTACTTC.

On this clone itself: Other DNA sequences in the sample encode the same CDR3. The V and J genes are TRBV19 and TRBJ1-1; D is possibly TRBD1 (6 bases). CDR1 is LNHDA and CDR2 is SQIVND in the germline V gene (reference sequence). The CDR3 loop spans 13 amino acids. Trimming shortened V by 6 bases and J by 2 bases, and 10 bases separated the two germline ends. The CDR3 region has the DNA TGTGCCAGTAGCGGACAGCTAAACACTGAAGCTTTCTTT. Translation: CASSGQLNTEAFF.

The chain couples TRBV30 to TRBJ2-3; weak D call: TRBD1 (6 bases). The V gene lost 1 base and the J gene lost 3 bases, with 14 bases spanning the gap. This CDR3 has 15 amino acids. The germline CDR1 and CDR2 sequences are GTSNPN and SVGIG (reference sequence). For the CDR3, the DNA is TGTGCCTGGAGTGCTGGGCAGGGGAAGACAGATACGCAGTATTTT. Translated: CAWSAGQGKTDTQYF.

The rearrangement uses TRBV6-1 and TRBJ1-1; 8 bases match TRBD1. Per the germline V gene, CDR1 is MNHNS and CDR2 is SASEGT. The CDR3 consists of 14 residues. V lost 3 bases to trimming and J lost 7 bases; unmatched junction nucleotides: 7. The CDR3 loop is CASSDGQGVSEAFF. The CDR3 region has the DNA TGTGCCAGCAGTGATGGACAGGGAGTCAGTGAAGCTTTCTTT.

The DNA of the CDR3 is TGTGCCAGCAGCTTGGGAACAGGGGCGATCCGAGGCTATGGCTACACCTTC. This codes for CASSLGTGAIRGYGYTF. The chain carries TRBV5-8 and TRBJ1-2, with 7 positions matching TRBD1. There are 17 residues in the CDR3. Per the germline V gene, CDR1 is SGHTS and CDR2 is YDEGEE. J gave up 4 bases and V 0 bases, and 12 bases lay outside the gene matches.

J is TRBJ1-1 and V is TRBV6-6; D ambiguous. This CDR3 region has 13 residues. The germline V gene encodes CDR1 MNHNY and CDR2 SVGAGI (reference sequence). V shed 5 bases and J shed 5 bases, with 12 bases lying between them. The CDR3 DNA is TGTGCCAGCAGTACGGAAAGGGAGACTGAAGCTTTCTTT. Translating it yields CASSTERETEAFF.

This clone was detected once. The chain links TRBV2 to TRBJ2-5, with TRBD2 matching 9 bases. The germline V gene has CDR1 SNHLY and CDR2 FYNNEI. The CDR3 has 14 residues. After removal of 3 bases from V and 7 bases from J, the junction contained 6 bases not matched to a gene. The CDR3 sequence: CASSDRTSVGTQYF. For the CDR3, the DNA is TGTGCCAGCAGTGACCGGACTAGCGTAGGGACCCAGTACTTC.

This chain joins TRBV12-5 and TRBJ1-5; a possible D gene is TRBD1 (5 bases). This CDR3 contains 18 residues. The germline V gene encodes CDR1 LGHNT and CDR2 FRNRAP. Trimming took off 2 bases at V and 4 bases at J, with 21 bases between the two ends. The CDR3 is CASGLPWHETEENQPQHF. The CDR3 DNA is TGTGCTAGTGGTTTGCCTTGGCATGAGACAGAGGAAAATCAGCCCCAGCATTTT.

The genes are TRBV14 and TRBJ2-7; TRBD2 aligns across 10 bases. J gave up 0 bases and V 5 bases, and 19 bases lay outside the gene matches. Germline V gene sequence: CDR1 SGHDN, CDR2 FVKESK. The CDR3 loop spans 20 amino acids. CDR3 DNA: TGTGCCAGCAGCGAACGGGAGCGCTTAGTACTAGCGGGGACCTCCTACGAGCAGTACTTC. Its protein product is CASSERERLVLAGTSYEQYF.

The chain has TRBV5-1 and TRBJ1-2; 9 bases match TRBD1. J gave up 8 bases and V 4 bases, and 21 bases lay outside the gene matches. Germline CDR1 reads SGHRS; CDR2 reads YFSETQ. CDR3 length: 18 residues. This CDR3 reads CASSAIPQGQGWVRGYTF. The CDR3 DNA sequence: TGCGCCAGCAGCGCCATACCCCAAGGACAGGGGTGGGTGCGGGGCTACACCTTC.

V usage is TRBV30 and J usage is TRBJ1-1; TRBD1 is a possible D gene (5 bases). The CDR3 is 11 amino acids. Per germline, CDR1 GTSNPN and CDR2 SVGIG (reference sequence). Trimming left V 3 bases short and J 7 bases short, with 9 bases between. CDR3 nucleotide sequence: TGTGCCTGGAGCAAAGACAGTGAAGCTTTCTTT. Its translation is CAWSKDSEAFF.

The chain carries TRBV10-3 and TRBJ2-6; the match to TRBD2 covers 7 bases. The germline gives CDR1 ENHRY, CDR2 SYGVKD. With 4 bases clipped from V and 3 bases from J, the junction kept 15 bases outside the gene matches. This CDR3 has 19 amino acids. CDR3 sequence reads: CAISGSLGTTGSGANVLTF. In nucleotides, the CDR3 is TGTGCCATCAGTGGCTCCCTCGGGACTACGGGGAGTGGGGCCAACGTCCTGACTTTC.

The rearrangement uses TRBV30 and TRBJ1-3; D is uncertain. The ends were cut back, 0 bases at V and 4 bases at J, with 4 bases in the middle. Germline CDR1 GTSNPN, CDR2 SVGIG (reference sequence). The CDR3 runs 12 residues. CDR3 amino acids: CAWSVRGNTIYF. DNA of the CDR3: TGTGCCTGGAGTGTACGGGGAAACACCATATATTTT.

This chain connects TRBV7-3 to TRBJ1-3, with D possibly being TRBD1 (6 bases). The length of the CDR3 is 15 residues. CDR1 and CDR2 (germline): SGHTA, FQGTGA. V lost 5 bases to trimming and J lost 4 bases, with 15 bases between them. The CDR3: CASSRDVGGGNTIYF. DNA for the CDR3: TGTGCCAGCAGCAGGGACGTTGGGGGCGGAAACACCATATATTTT. The variable domain in full, completed from reference TRBV7-3 and TRBJ1-3, reads GAGVSQTPSNKVTEKGKYVELRCDPISGHTALYWYRQSLGQGPEFLIYFQGTGAADDSGLPNDRFFAVRPEGSVSTLKIQRTERGDSAVYLCASSRDVGGGNTIYFGEGSWLTVV.

V usage is TRBV7-2 and J usage is TRBJ1-4; 9 bases are shared with TRBD1. The germline V gene encodes CDR1 SGHTA and CDR2 FQGNSA. This CDR3 has 16 amino acids. Trimming removed 4 bases from V and 1 base from J; junction bases left unmatched: 4. The CDR3, as DNA: TGTGCCAGCAGCTCACAGGGGGCCTTAACTAATGAAAAACTGTTTTTT. It codes for CASSSQGALTNEKLFF. Full variable domain (missing parts from reference TRBV7-2 and TRBJ1-4): GAGVSQSPSNKVTEKGKDVELRCDPISGHTALYWYRQSLGQGLEFLIYFQGNSAPDKSGLPSDRFSAERTGGSVSTLTIQRTQQEDSAVYLCASSSQGALTNEKLFFGSGTQLSVL.

The chain is built from TRBV4-1 and TRBJ1-4; D not certain. Germline CDR1 and CDR2: MGHRA and YSYEKL. CDR3 length: 14 amino acids. V was trimmed by 6 bases and J by 5 bases, leaving 13 bases between them. The chain's CDR3 is CASRKEASNEKLFF. CDR3 nucleotide sequence: TGCGCCAGCAGAAAGGAGGCCTCGAATGAAAAACTGTTTTTT.

This rearrangement joins TRBV16 to TRBJ1-5, with a weak D call TRBD1 (5 bases). The V end was cut by 2 bases, the J end by 4 bases, with 6 bases between. Per germline, CDR1 KGHSY and CDR2 FQNENV. CDR3 size: 13 residues. The chain's CDR3 is CASSQDSNQPQHF. CDR3 sequence (DNA): TGTGCCAGCAGCCAAGACAGTAATCAGCCCCAGCATTTT.

This chain connects TRBV7-6 to TRBJ2-4; 7 nucleotides align to TRBD2. V lost 5 bases, J lost 5 bases, and 6 bases stayed unmatched. CDR1 SGHVS and CDR2 FNYEAQ come from the germline V gene. The CDR3 has 14 residues. Here the CDR3 DNA reads TGTGCCAGCAGCCGGGGAGGGTGGCAAAACATTCAGTACTTC. It codes for CASSRGGWQNIQYF.

J is TRBJ1-1 and V is TRBV29-1; D is possibly TRBD1 (5 bases). V was trimmed by 4 bases and J by 6 bases, leaving 15 bases between them. The germline V gene encodes CDR1 SQVTM and CDR2 ANQGSEA. This CDR3 spans 13 amino acids. This CDR3 reads CSVVVQGFAEAFF. The CDR3 region has the DNA TGCAGCGTTGTAGTGCAGGGTTTCGCTGAAGCTTTCTTT.

The CDR3 bases are TGCGCCAGCAGCCAAGATCGACAAAGCAATCAGCCCCAGCATTTT. As protein: CASSQDRQSNQPQHF. The chain recombines TRBV4-3 with TRBJ1-5; D gene ambiguous. V was trimmed by 0 bases and J by 1 base, leaving 7 bases between them. CDR3 size: 15 residues. Germline V gene lookup returns CDR1 LGHNA and CDR2 YSLEER.

The chain links TRBV5-4 to TRBJ2-7, with D tentatively TRBD1 (6 bases). CDR3 length: 14 residues. V was pared by 0 bases and J by 2 bases, with 9 bases between. The germline V gene has CDR1 SGHNT and CDR2 YYREEE (reference sequence). CDR3 bases: TGTGCCAGCAGCTTGGTGGACAGCACCTACGAGCAGTACTTC. This translates into CASSLVDSTYEQYF.

This clone came up once. Sequence at one end of the junction differs from germline and may be a read error. The chain joins TRBV4-3 to TRBJ2-7; tentatively, D is TRBD2 (6 bases). Germline V gene data show CDR1 as LGHNA and CDR2 as YSLEER. The CDR3 extends over 14 amino acids. This chain's CDR3 is CVSSQWRGTDEQYF. CDR3 bases: TGCGTCAGCAGCCAGTGGAGGGGAACGGACGAGCAGTACTTC.

This clone came up once. This chain links TRBV7-2 with TRBJ1-2; tentative D call: TRBD1 (5 bases). Trimming pared 1 base from V and 4 bases from J, leaving 19 bases between. This CDR3 has 17 residues. CDR1 and CDR2 (germline): SGHTA, FQGNSA. CDR3 region: CASSLGRQDIPIYGYTF. CDR3 sequence (DNA): TGTGCCAGCAGCTTAGGTCGCCAGGACATTCCCATCTATGGCTACACCTTC.

The chain uses TRBV23-1 and TRBJ1-2; D is possibly TRBD1 (6 bases). TRBV23-1 is an open reading frame, and its role is uncertain. The V gene lost 1 base and the J gene lost 2 bases, with 20 bases spanning the gap. The CDR3 length is 18 residues. Written as DNA, the CDR3 is TGCGCCAGCAGTCAATACCTCCTAGACAGGAAGCACAACTATGGCTACACCTTC. It is translated as CASSQYLLDRKHNYGYTF.

This clone was observed a handful of times. The chain links TRBV6-1 to TRBJ2-7, with D possibly being TRBD2 (6 bases). CDR1 and CDR2 from the germline V gene are MNHNS and SASEGT. The CDR3 runs 14 residues. V was pared by 6 bases and J by 6 bases, with 18 bases between. The DNA of the CDR3 is TGTGCCAGCAGCCTTACCGGGGAGGTCGCCGAGCAGTACTTC. Protein product: CASSLTGEVAEQYF.

J is TRBJ2-7 and V is TRBV7-6; 8 nucleotides agree with TRBD1. The CDR3 is 14 amino acids. Germline-derived CDR1 and CDR2 are SGHVS and FNYEAQ. V gave up 1 base and J gave up 5 bases; unmatched junction bases: 4. CDR3 coding DNA: TGTGCCAGCAGCTTAGGGACAGGGCAAAACGAGCAGTACTTC. Protein sequence: CASSLGTGQNEQYF.